Listed below are T cell receptor beta chains from one sample, sequenced in a study of vaccination and CD4 T cells after COVID-19. One entry per CDR3 protein results from TCRdb running MiXCR on the PCR reads. This table has 20,000 to 25,000 distinct CDR3 sequences, around half appearing once. The antigens these receptors bind are not known. Sample: CD4+ T cells from blood, cultured in vitro. Receptors originate from a human donor who had recovered from COVID-19. The CDR3 runs from the conserved cysteine through the conserved F or W. D genes are given only for firm matches. Some rows mark clone size as missing; the rest say once, few, many or name a class of expanded clone.

j_call,clone_size,v_call,d_call,cdr3_aa,cdr3_nt
TRBJ2-2,-,TRBV12-3/TRBV12-4,-,CASSPRTAVNTGELFF,TGTGCCAGCAGTCCTCGCACAGCGGTGAACACCGGGGAGCTGTTTTTT
TRBJ1-6,-,TRBV5-1,TRBD1,CASSLGQGHNSPLHF,TGCGCCAGCAGCTTGGGACAGGGCCATAATTCACCCCTCCACTTT
TRBJ2-3,-,TRBV9,-,CASSVGTDTQYF,TGTGCCAGCAGCGTAGGTACAGATACGCAGTATTTT
TRBJ1-2,-,TRBV28,-,CATQTVRANYGYTF,TGTGCCACCCAGACAGTGAGAGCGAACTATGGCTACACCTTC
TRBJ1-5,-,TRBV4-3,-,CASSQDVQGYQPQHF,TGCGCCAGCAGCCAAGACGTGCAAGGGTATCAGCCCCAGCATTTT
TRBJ2-2,-,TRBV10-1,-,CASGGDTGELFF,TGCGCCAGCGGAGGGGACACCGGGGAGCTGTTTTTT
TRBJ2-2,-,TRBV6-1,-,CASSPDSFSNTGELFF,TGTGCCAGCAGCCCTGACTCATTCTCGAACACCGGGGAGCTGTTTTTT
TRBJ2-7,-,TRBV28,-,CASLTEREQYF,TGTGCCAGCCTGACAGAGCGCGAGCAGTACTTC
TRBJ2-1,-,TRBV24-1,TRBD2,CATSDSSGDSYGDEQFF,TGTGCCACCAGTGATTCTAGCGGAGACTCCTATGGGGATGAGCAGTTCTTC
TRBJ1-5,few,TRBV2,-,CASSADSESNQPQHF,TGTGCCAGCAGTGCGGACAGCGAAAGCAATCAGCCCCAGCATTTT
TRBJ2-7,-,TRBV29-1,-,CSVAPTSLLGEQYF,TGCAGCGTTGCCCCGACAAGCCTCCTGGGCGAGCAGTACTTC
TRBJ2-1,-,TRBV7-8,TRBD2,CASRPGLGYEQFF,TGTGCCAGCAGGCCGGGACTAGGGTATGAGCAGTTCTTC
TRBJ1-1,few,TRBV5-1,TRBD1,CASSYDRGRTEAFF,TGCGCCAGCAGCTACGACAGGGGGCGGACTGAAGCTTTCTTT
TRBJ1-2,-,TRBV6-1,TRBD1,CASSEPPGGHGYTF,TGTGCCAGCAGTGAACCTCCAGGGGGACATGGCTACACCTTC
TRBJ2-3,-,TRBV7-2,-,CASSLEDTQYF,TGTGCCAGCAGCTTAGAAGATACGCAGTATTTT
TRBJ1-1,few,TRBV28,TRBD1,CASSFSGGGNTEAFF,TGTGCCAGCAGTTTTTCAGGGGGCGGGAACACTGAAGCTTTCTTT
TRBJ1-1,-,TRBV5-4,-,CASSSTSDGDTEAFF,TGTGCCAGCAGCTCCACCTCGGACGGTGACACTGAAGCTTTCTTT
TRBJ2-7,-,TRBV2,TRBD1,CASRDDRAYEQYF,TGTGCCAGCAGAGATGACAGGGCCTACGAGCAGTACTTC
TRBJ1-6,-,TRBV4-3,TRBD1,CASSQAQTGGYNSPLHF,TGCGCCAGCAGCCAAGCACAAACAGGGGGCTATAATTCACCCCTCCACTTT
TRBJ1-2,few,TRBV20-1,-,CSARDVGVYGYTF,TGCAGTGCTAGAGATGTAGGGGTTTATGGCTACACCTTC
TRBJ1-2,-,TRBV7-9,-,CASSLAHTGETYGYTF,TGTGCCAGCAGCTTAGCGCATACAGGCGAGACCTATGGCTACACCTTC
TRBJ1-2,few,TRBV7-2,-,CASSLVPPRAYGYTF,TGTGCCAGCAGCTTAGTTCCTCCAAGGGCCTATGGCTACACCTTC
TRBJ2-5,-,TRBV5-1,-,CASSPGLSETQYF,TGCGCCAGCAGCCCCGGACTCTCGGAGACCCAGTACTTC
TRBJ2-2,-,TRBV7-9,TRBD1,CASSSSRPPRQGTFTGELFF,TGTGCCAGCAGCTCCAGTAGGCCCCCCAGACAGGGTACTTTCACCGGGGAGCTGTTTTTT
TRBJ2-5,-,TRBV11-1,-,CASSLNGGMIETQYF,TGTGCCAGCAGCTTAAATGGCGGGATGATAGAGACCCAGTACTTC
TRBJ1-5,few,TRBV12-3/TRBV12-4,-,CATQQGDQPQHF,TGTGCCACCCAGCAGGGTGATCAGCCCCAGCATTTT
TRBJ1-5,-,TRBV9,-,CASSPRSNQPQHF,TGTGCCAGCAGCCCCCGATCTAATCAGCCCCAGCATTTT
TRBJ1-2,few,TRBV27,TRBD1,CASSLVPGTGAIYGYTF,TGTGCCAGCAGTTTAGTTCCCGGGACAGGGGCCATCTATGGCTACACCTTC
TRBJ1-5,-,TRBV5-8,-,CASSFGLLGNQPQHF,TGTGCCAGCAGCTTTGGACTCCTGGGCAATCAGCCCCAGCATTTT
TRBJ2-1,-,TRBV20-1,TRBD2,CSARGSSGNYNEQFF,TGCAGTGCTAGAGGCTCTAGCGGGAACTACAATGAGCAGTTCTTC
TRBJ1-1,-,TRBV27,TRBD1,CASRGQWNTEAFF,TGTGCCAGCAGGGGACAGTGGAACACTGAAGCTTTCTTT
TRBJ1-1,few,TRBV28,TRBD1,CASSGHTGGGSEAFF,TGTGCCAGCAGTGGTCACACAGGGGGCGGGAGCGAAGCTTTCTTT
TRBJ2-7,-,TRBV20-1,TRBD2,CSAPIAGRPYEQYF,TGCAGTGCCCCTATAGCGGGACGCCCCTACGAGCAGTACTTC
TRBJ2-3,-,TRBV5-1,-,CASSFLPSGTSTDTQYF,TGCGCCAGCAGCTTTCTTCCGAGCGGTACTAGCACAGATACGCAGTATTTT
TRBJ2-5,-,TRBV7-9,-,CASGRGRGETQYF,TGTGCCAGCGGCAGGGGCAGGGGAGAGACCCAGTACTTC
TRBJ2-7,-,TRBV28,-,CASSRVGSSYEQYF,TGTGCCAGCTCAAGGGTCGGGAGCTCCTACGAGCAGTACTTC
TRBJ2-7,once,TRBV28,-,CASSLKISGIRWF,TGTGCCAGCAGTTTAAAGATCTCCGGGATAAGATGGTTC
TRBJ2-5,few,TRBV7-9,-,CASSRYQETQYF,TGTGCCAGCAGCCGGTACCAAGAGACCCAGTACTTC
TRBJ2-2,once,TRBV12-3/TRBV12-4,TRBD2,CASSWREGTGELFF,TGTGCCAGCAGTTGGCGGGAGGGTACCGGGGAGCTGTTTTTT
TRBJ2-3,-,TRBV6-5,TRBD2,CASSYTVPGLAGGTDTQYF,TGTGCCAGCAGTTACACGGTCCCGGGACTAGCGGGAGGCACAGATACGCAGTATTTT
TRBJ1-5,-,TRBV12-3/TRBV12-4,-,CASSFLGNQPQHF,TGTGCCAGCAGTTTTCTGGGGAATCAGCCCCAGCATTTT
TRBJ2-3,few,TRBV6-4,-,CASRLNPSIGTDTQYF,TGTGCCAGCAGACTAAACCCAAGTATTGGCACAGATACGCAGTATTTT
TRBJ2-5,-,TRBV10-3,-,CAISTNQETQYF,TGTGCCATCAGTACAAATCAAGAGACCCAGTACTTC
TRBJ1-5,few,TRBV20-1,-,CSASYQEDQPQHF,TGCAGTGCTAGCTATCAGGAGGATCAGCCCCAGCATTTT
TRBJ1-5,-,TRBV3-1,TRBD1,CASSQWTGGSNQPQHF,TGTGCCAGCAGCCAGTGGACAGGGGGGAGCAATCAGCCCCAGCATTTT
TRBJ1-2,few,TRBV11-2,-,CASRLGWGRGYTF,TGTGCCAGCAGGCTAGGCTGGGGGCGAGGCTACACCTTC